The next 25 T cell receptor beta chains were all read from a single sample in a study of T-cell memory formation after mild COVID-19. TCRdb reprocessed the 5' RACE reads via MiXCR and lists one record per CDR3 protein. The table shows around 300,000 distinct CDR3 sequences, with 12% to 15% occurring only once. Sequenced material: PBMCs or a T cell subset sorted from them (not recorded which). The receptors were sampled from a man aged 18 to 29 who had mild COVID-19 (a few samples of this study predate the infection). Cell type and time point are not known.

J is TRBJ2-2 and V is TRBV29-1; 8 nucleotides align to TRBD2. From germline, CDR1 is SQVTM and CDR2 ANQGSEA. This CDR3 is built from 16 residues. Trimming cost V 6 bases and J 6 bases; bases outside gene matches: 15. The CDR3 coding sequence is TGCAGCGTGGTCGCAAGCGGGGGCCTTAGAGCCGGGGAGCTGTTTTTT. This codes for CSVVASGGLRAGELFF.

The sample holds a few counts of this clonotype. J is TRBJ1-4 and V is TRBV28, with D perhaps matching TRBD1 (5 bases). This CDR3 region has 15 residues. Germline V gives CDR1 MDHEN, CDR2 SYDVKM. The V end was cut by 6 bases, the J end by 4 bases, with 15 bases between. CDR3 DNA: TGTGCCAGCAGCCCCCCGACAGCGCATAATGAAAAACTGTTTTTT. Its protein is CASSPPTAHNEKLFF.

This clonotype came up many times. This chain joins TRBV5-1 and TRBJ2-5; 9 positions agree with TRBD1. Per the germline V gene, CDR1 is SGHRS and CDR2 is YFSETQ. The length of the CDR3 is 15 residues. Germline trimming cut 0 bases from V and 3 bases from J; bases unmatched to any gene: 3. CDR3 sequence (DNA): TGCGCCAGCAGCTTGGCCGGGACAGGGAAAGAGACCCAGTACTTC. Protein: CASSLAGTGKETQYF.

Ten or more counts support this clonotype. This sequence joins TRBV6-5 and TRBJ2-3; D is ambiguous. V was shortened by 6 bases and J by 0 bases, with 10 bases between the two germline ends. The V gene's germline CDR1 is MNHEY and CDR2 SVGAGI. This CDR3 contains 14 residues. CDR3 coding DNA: TGTGCCAGCAGCAAAGACCGAAGCACAGATACGCAGTATTTT. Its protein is CASSKDRSTDTQYF.

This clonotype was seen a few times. For the CDR3, the DNA is TGTGCCACCAGCAGGAACGCGAACACCGGGGAGCTGTTTTTT. This codes for CATSRNANTGELFF. The chain carries TRBV15 and TRBJ2-2, with no clear D. Per germline, CDR1 LNHNV and CDR2 YYDKDF (reference sequence). The CDR3 sequence is 14 residues long. V lost 3 bases and J 0 bases, leaving 5 bases between the germline ends.

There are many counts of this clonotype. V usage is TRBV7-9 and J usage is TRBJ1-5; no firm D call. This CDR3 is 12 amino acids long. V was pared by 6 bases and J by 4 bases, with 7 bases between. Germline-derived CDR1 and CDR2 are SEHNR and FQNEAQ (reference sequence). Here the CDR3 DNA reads TGTGCCAGCAGTACCGGTAATCAGCCCCAGCATTTT. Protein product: CASSTGNQPQHF.

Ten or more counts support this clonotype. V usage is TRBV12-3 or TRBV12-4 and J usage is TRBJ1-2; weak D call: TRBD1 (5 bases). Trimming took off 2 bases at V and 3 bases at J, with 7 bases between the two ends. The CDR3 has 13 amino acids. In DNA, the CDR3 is TGTGCCAGCAGTTTACGGACACACTATGGCTACACCTTC. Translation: CASSLRTHYGYTF.

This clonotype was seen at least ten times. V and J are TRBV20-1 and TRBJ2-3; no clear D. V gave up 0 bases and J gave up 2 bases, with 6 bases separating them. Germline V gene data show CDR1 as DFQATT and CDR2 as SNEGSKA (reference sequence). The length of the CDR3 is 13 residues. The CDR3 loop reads CSARDPSTDTQYF. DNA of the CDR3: TGCAGTGCTAGAGACCCGTCCACAGATACGCAGTATTTT.

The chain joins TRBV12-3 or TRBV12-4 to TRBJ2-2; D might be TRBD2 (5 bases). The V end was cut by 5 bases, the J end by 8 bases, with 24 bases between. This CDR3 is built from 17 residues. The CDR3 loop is CASSPMGTADGTGELFF. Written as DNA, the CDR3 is TGTGCCAGCAGTCCAATGGGAACAGCGGACGGCACGGGGGAGCTGTTTTTT.

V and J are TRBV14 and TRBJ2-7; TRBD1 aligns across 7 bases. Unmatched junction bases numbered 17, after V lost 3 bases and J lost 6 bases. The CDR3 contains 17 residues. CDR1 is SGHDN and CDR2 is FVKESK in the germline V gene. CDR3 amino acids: CASSQAAGTVKIGEQYV. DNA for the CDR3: TGTGCCAGCAGCCAGGCGGCCGGGACAGTAAAAATTGGCGAGCAGTACGTC.

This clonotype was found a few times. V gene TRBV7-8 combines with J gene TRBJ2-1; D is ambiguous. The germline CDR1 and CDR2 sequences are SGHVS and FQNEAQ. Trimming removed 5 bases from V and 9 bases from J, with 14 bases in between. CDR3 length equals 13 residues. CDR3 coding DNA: TGTGCCAGCAGCCCGGCGCCCCACGGTGAGCAGTTCTTC. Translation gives CASSPAPHGEQFF.

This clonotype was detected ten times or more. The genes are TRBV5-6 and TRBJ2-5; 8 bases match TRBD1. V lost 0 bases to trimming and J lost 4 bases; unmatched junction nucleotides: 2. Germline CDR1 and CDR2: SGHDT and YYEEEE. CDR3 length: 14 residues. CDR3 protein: CASSLGQGRETQYF. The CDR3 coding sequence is TGTGCCAGCAGCTTGGGACAGGGGAGAGAGACCCAGTACTTC.

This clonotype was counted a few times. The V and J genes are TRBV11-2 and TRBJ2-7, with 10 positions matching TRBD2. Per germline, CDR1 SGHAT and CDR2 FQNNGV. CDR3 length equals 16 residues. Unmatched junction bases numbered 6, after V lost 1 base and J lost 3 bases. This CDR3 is CASSLATSGVIYEQYF. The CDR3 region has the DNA TGTGCCAGCAGCTTAGCCACTAGCGGGGTCATCTACGAGCAGTACTTC.

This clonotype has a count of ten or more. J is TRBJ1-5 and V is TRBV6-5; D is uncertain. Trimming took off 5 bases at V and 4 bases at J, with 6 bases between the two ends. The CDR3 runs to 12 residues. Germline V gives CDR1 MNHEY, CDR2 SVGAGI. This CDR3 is CASSRLNQPQHF. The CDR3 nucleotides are TGTGCCAGCAGTCGCTTGAATCAGCCCCAGCATTTT.

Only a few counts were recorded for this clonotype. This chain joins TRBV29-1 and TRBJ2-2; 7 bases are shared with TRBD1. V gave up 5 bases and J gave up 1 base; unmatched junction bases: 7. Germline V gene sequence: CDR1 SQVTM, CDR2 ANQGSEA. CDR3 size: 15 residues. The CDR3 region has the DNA TGCAGCGTTAAAAGGGGGCCAGGGAACACCGGGGAGCTGTTTTTT. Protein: CSVKRGPGNTGELFF.

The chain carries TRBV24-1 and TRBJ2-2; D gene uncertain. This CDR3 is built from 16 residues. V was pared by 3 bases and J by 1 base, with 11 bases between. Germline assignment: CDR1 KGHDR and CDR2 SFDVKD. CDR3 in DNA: TGTGCCACCAGTGATAACCGGGCCAGGAACACCGGGGAGCTGTTTTTT. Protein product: CATSDNRARNTGELFF.

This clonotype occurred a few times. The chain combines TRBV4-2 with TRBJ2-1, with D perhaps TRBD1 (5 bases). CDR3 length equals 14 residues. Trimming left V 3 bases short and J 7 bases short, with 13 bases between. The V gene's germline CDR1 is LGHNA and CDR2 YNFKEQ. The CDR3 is CASSHRDSQNEQFF. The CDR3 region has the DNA TGTGCCAGCAGCCACCGCGACAGCCAGAATGAGCAGTTCTTC.

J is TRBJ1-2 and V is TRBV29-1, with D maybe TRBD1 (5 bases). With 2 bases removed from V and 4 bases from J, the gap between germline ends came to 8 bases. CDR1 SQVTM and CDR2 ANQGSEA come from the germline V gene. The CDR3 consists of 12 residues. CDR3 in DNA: TGCAGCGTTGAAACCGGGACCTATGGCTACACCTTC. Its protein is CSVETGTYGYTF.

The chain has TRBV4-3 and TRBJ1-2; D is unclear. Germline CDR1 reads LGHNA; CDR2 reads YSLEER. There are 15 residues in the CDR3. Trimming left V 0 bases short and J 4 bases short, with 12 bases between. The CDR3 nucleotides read TGCGCCAGCAGCCAAGAGAGGGAGGGTTTCTATGGCTACACCTTC. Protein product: CASSQEREGFYGYTF.

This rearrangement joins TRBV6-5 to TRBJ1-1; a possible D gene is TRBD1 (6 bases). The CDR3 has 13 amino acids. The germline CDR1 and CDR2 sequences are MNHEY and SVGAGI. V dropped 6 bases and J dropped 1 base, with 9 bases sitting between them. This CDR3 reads CASRTGQNTEAFF. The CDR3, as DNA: TGTGCCAGCAGAACGGGACAGAACACTGAAGCTTTCTTT.

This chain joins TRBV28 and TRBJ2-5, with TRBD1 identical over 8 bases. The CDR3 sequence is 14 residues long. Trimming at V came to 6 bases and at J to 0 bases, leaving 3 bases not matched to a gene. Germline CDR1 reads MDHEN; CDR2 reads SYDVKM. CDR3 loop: CASSTDRDQETQYF. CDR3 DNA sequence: TGTGCCAGCAGCACGGACAGGGACCAAGAGACCCAGTACTTC.

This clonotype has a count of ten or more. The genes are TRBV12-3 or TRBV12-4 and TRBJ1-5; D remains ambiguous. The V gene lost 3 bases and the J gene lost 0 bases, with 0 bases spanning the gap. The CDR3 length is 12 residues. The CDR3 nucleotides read TGTGCCAGCAGTTTTAGCAATCAGCCCCAGCATTTT. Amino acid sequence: CASSFSNQPQHF.

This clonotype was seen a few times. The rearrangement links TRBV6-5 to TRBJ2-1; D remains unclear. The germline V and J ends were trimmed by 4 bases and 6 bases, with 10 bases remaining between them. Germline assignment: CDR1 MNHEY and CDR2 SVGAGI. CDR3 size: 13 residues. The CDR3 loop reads CASSSTPGNEQFF. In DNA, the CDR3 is TGTGCCAGCAGTTCGACCCCGGGCAATGAGCAGTTCTTC.

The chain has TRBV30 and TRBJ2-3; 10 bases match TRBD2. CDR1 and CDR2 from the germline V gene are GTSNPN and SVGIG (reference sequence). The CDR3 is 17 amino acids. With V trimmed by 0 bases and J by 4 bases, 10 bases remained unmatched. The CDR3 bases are TGTGCCTGGAGTGTTGGTAGCGGGGGGCGGGAATCAGATACGCAGTATTTT. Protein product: CAWSVGSGGRESDTQYF.

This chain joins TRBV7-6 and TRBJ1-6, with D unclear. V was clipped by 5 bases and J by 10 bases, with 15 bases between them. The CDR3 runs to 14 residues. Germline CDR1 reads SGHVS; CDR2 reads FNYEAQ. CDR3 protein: CASSPGSTYSPLHF. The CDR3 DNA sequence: TGTGCCAGCAGCCCCGGGTCGACCTACTCACCCCTCCACTTT.